This T cell receptor beta chain was observed in a study of blood T cell repertoires in COVID-19. Study context: Samples came from the United States, Italy and Spain, spanning acute and convalescent COVID-19. Nucleic acid was either cDNA or gDNA, and it came from T cells, B-cell-depleted T cells, or PBMCs.

Seattle cases were enrolled at active infection and followed longitudinally. The germline gives CDR1 GTSNPN, CDR2 SVGIG (reference sequence). This CDR3 is 15 amino acids long. V lost 4 bases to trimming and J lost 3 bases, with 13 bases between them. Profiling relied on immunoSEQ multiplex PCR, and the TCRdb table lists in-frame clones only, not all of them. The table lists fewer than 300,000 clones, about nine tenths of them singletons. The clonotype comes from a person under 35 with COVID-19, enrolled during active disease. Input material: peripheral blood. The rearrangement joins TRBV30 to TRBJ1-6, with D unclear. CDR3 coding DNA: TGTGCCTGGAAGTCGCAGGCCAACTATAATTCACCCCTCCACTTT. Its protein is CAWKSQANYNSPLHF.